This T cell receptor beta chain derives from a study of blood T cell repertoires in COVID-19. In the study overall: The analysed material was cDNA or gDNA that came from T cells, B-cell-depleted T cells, or PBMCs.

The CDR3 sequence is 13 residues long. V shed 11 bases and J 9 bases; nucleotides not matched to a gene: 13. Original data processing: Amplification of reference gene primers provided the estimated nucleated cell counts. Profiling relied on immunoSEQ multiplex PCR, and the TCRdb table lists in-frame clones only, not all of them. The V and J calls and clone size are taken from that table; D and trimming were inferred from the DNA. The sample holds roughly 240,000 clones; approximately 82% are singletons and the top ten take about 2.3%. The receptor comes from a man in his forties who had recovered from COVID-19. V gene TRBV12-3 or TRBV12-4 combines with J gene TRBJ2-1, with 7 bases lining up with TRBD1. Sample: peripheral blood. CDR3 residues: CASGRGRLGEQFF. The CDR3 bases are TGTGCCTCCGGAAGGGGGCGGTTAGGTGAGCAGTTCTTC.